This TCR beta chain was sequenced during a study of response to subunit inactivated influenza vaccine listed by TCRdb under 2018. General notes on the study: The study used deep quantitative T cell receptor repertoire profiling to track responses to a trivalent subunit inactivated influenza vaccine. The full study reports these points: The authors suggested that each seasonal influenza vaccination may recruit only a limited number of new T cells.

The protocol used for the library was RT-PCR. The sample was run on an Illumina HiSeq 2500. The public reads were reanalyzed by TCRdb: fastp trimming at Q25, MiXCR alignment, in-frame beta chains only. Each CDR3 protein gets just one entry, which takes the most common genes and DNA from the rows behind it. This sample holds 150,000 to 200,000 distinct CDR3 sequences; about 12% were observed only once. Of the sample, approximately 32% is held by the ten largest clones. Trimming takes 6 bases from V and 7 bases from J, and the germline ends sit 13 bases apart. Including cysteine and phenylalanine, the CDR3 has 12 amino acids. Of all the DNA, just the CDR3 is kept, 36 bases in frame from base 1. CDR1 SQVTM and CDR2 ANQGSEA are derived from the germline V gene. In its sample, this clonotype comes out as medium-sized (0.01 to 0.1%). There is no known antigen for this receptor. No per-base quality is available; no much larger clone lies one base away.

The same specimen was also included in a second study, on T cells expressing NK-cell markers. The second investigation adds: The TCR beta cDNA libraries were made using 5'RACE template switching, a step that added both a universal primer site and unique molecular identifiers. In sorted CD3+CD56+NKG2C+, CD3+CD56+NKG2C- and CD3+CD56-NKG2C+ T-cell subsets from eight donors, TCR beta-chain repertoires were profiled. Of the eight sequenced donors, seven were found to be HCMV-seropositive and one was found to be HCMV-seronegative. In several experiments an anti-gammadeltaTCR antibody was added to restrict sorting to alphabetaTCR-expressing T cells. For several donors, the dominant CD3+CD56+NKG2C+ clonotypes were among the top 10 CD8+ clonotypes and accounted for roughly 1.0-7.5% of CD8+ T cells. Those dominant clonotypes were again the most abundant among CD3+CD56-NKG2C+ cells in a handful of donors, at about 28.3-65%. It remained unclear whether the expanded NKG2C-expressing T cell clones were specific for HCMV antigens. Randomly selected healthy volunteers, three men and five women, were used as the eight sequenced donors. HCMV-specific IgG was detected in serum with a commercial ELISA kit to determine HCMV serostatus. Peripheral blood mononuclear cells were isolated from blood by Ficoll density gradient centrifugation. Magnetic immunoseparation with Miltenyi isolation kits was used to isolate CD4+ and CD8+ T cells from PBMC. cDNA synthesis was primed from the TCR beta constant segment, followed by two successive PCR amplification steps. Libraries were sequenced as 2 x 150 bp reads on Illumina HiSeq 2000/2500, MiSeq or NextSeq. MIGEC was used to demultiplex reads and group the reads by UMI, and MiTCR was used to assemble and quantify clonotypes. To exclude erroneous sequences, any TCR cDNA sequence not supported by at least two reads was discarded. The tcR package was used for downstream repertoire analysis, and clonotypes were matched across fractions by CDR3 nucleotide sequence plus V segment. VDJmatch was used to annotate antigen specificity against VDJdb, with one amino acid substitution in CDR3 allowed.

The TCR was taken from a man in his fifties who received an inactivated influenza vaccine. Donor details come from another sample of the same person, matched by shared clones. The chain uses TRBV29-1 and TRBJ2-1, with no D gene named confidently. The input for sequencing was CD8+ T cells sorted from PBMCs, taken approximately 12 days after vaccination. The DNA sequence reads TGCAGCGTCGGATGGATAGGGAATGAGCAGTTCTTC. The resulting protein is CSVGWIGNEQFF.